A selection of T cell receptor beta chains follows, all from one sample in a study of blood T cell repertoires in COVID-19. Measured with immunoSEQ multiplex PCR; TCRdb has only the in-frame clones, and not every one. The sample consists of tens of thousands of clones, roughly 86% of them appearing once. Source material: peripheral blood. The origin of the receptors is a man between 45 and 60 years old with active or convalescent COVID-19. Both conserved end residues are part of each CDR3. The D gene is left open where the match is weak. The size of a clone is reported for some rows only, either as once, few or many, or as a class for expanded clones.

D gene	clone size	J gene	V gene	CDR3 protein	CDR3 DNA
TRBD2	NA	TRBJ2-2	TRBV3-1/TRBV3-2	CASSLAGARGGELFF	TGTGCCAGCAGCCTAGCGGGGGCCCGCGGCGGGGAGCTGTTTTTT
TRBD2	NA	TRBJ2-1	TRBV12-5	CASASGLAGGPEFF	TGTGCTAGTGCCTCCGGACTAGCGGGGGGGCCAGAGTTCTTC
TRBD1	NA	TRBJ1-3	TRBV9	CASSDRGSGNTIYF	TGTGCCAGCAGCGACAGGGGCTCTGGAAACACCATATATTTT
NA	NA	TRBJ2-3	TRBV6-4	CASSLASSSTDTQYF	TGTGCCAGCAGCTTAGCGTCATCTAGCACAGATACGCAGTATTTT
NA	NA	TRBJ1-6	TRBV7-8	CASSLLRGDLHF	TGTGCCAGCAGCTTACTCAGGGGCGACCTCCACTTT
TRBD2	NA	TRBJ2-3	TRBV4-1	CASSQEDALGTSDTDTQYF	TGCGCCAGCAGCCAAGAAGATGCCCTGGGGACTAGTGATACAGATACGCAGTATTTT
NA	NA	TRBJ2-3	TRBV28	CASSWGGADTQYF	TGTGCCAGCAGTTGGGGGGGCGCAGATACGCAGTATTTT
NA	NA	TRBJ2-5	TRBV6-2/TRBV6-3	CASSQLEPGETQYF	TGTGCCAGCAGTCAACTAGAACCGGGCGAGACCCAGTACTTC
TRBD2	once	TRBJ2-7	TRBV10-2	CASTLLAGGREQYF	TGCGCCAGCACCCTCCTAGCGGGGGGGCGCGAGCAGTACTTC
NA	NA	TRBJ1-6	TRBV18	CASSRQDSPLHF	TGTGCCAGCTCACGACAAGATTCACCCCTCCACTTT
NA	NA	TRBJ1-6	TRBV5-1	CASSLADRNSYNSPLHF	TGCGCCAGCAGCTTGGCCGACAGAAACTCCTATAATTCACCCCTCCACTTT
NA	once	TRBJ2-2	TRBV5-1	CASSLAGLFRELFF	TGCGCCAGCAGCTTGGCCGGACTCTTCCGGGAGCTGTTTTTT
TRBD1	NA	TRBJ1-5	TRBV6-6	CASRPGQGPGPQHF	TGTGCCAGCAGACCTGGACAGGGTCCGGGGCCCCAGCATTTT
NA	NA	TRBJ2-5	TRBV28	CASSLPQAQETQYF	TGTGCCAGCAGTTTACCCCAGGCCCAAGAGACCCAGTACTTC
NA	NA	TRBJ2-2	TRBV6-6	CASGRGANTGELFF	TGTGCCAGCGGCAGGGGGGCGAACACCGGGGAGCTGTTTTTT
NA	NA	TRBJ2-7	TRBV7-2	CASSLAAGAQYEQYF	TGTGCCAGCAGCTTAGCCGCGGGGGCCCAATACGAGCAGTACTTC
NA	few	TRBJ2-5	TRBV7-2	CASSGRLGLETQYF	TGTGCCAGCAGCGGCCGCCTGGGGCTAGAGACCCAGTACTTC
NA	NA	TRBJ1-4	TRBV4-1	CASSQLTTNEKLFF	TGCGCCAGCAGCCAACTAACAACTAATGAAAAACTGTTTTTT
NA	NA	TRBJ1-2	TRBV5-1	CASSQTENYGYTF	TGCGCCAGCAGCCAAACAGAGAACTATGGCTACACCTTC
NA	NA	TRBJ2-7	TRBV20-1	CSGASLYEQYF	TGCAGTGGGGCCAGCCTCTACGAGCAGTACTTC
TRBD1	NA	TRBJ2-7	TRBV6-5	CASSPGQVTYEQYF	TGTGCCAGCAGTCCGGGACAGGTCACCTACGAGCAGTACTTC
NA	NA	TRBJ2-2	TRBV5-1	CASSRQANTGELFF	TGCGCCAGCAGCCGACAAGCGAACACCGGGGAGCTGTTTTTT
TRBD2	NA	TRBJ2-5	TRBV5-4	CASSLEGGRRQETQYF	TGTGCCAGCAGCCTTGAAGGCGGGAGACGCCAAGAGACCCAGTACTTC
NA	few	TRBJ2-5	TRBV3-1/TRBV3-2	CASSQGYRGETQYF	TGTGCCAGCAGCCAAGGGTATAGGGGTGAGACCCAGTACTTC
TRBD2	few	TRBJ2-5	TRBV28	CASRTALAGKKTQYF	TGTGCCAGCAGAACTGCGCTAGCGGGTAAAAAGACCCAGTACTTC
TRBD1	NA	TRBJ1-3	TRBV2	CASRGASGGAGPGNTIYF	TGTGCCAGCAGGGGTGCGTCAGGGGGCGCGGGGCCTGGAAACACCATATATTTT
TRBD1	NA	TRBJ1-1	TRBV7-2	CASSPGTGRTEAFF	TGTGCCAGCAGCCCCGGGACAGGGAGGACTGAAGCTTTCTTT
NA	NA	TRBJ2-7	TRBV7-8	CASSLVHSLKISYEQYF	TGTGCCAGCAGCTTAGTACACAGTCTTAAAATATCCTACGAGCAGTACTTC
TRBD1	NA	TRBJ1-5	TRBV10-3	CAINGQGPNQPQHF	TGTGCCATCAACGGACAGGGACCCAATCAGCCCCAGCATTTT
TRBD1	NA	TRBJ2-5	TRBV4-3	CASSQGFGQGKETQYF	TGCGCCAGCAGCCAAGGCTTCGGACAGGGTAAAGAGACCCAGTACTTC
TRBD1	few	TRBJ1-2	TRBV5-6	CASSPDRFYGYTF	TGTGCCAGCAGTCCGGACAGGTTCTATGGCTACACCTTC
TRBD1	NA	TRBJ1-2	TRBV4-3	CASSPRDRGNYGYTF	TGCGCCAGCAGCCCACGGGACAGGGGGAACTATGGCTACACCTTC
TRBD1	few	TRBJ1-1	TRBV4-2	CASSPGTGMTEAFF	TGTGCCAGCAGCCCAGGGACAGGGATGACTGAAGCTTTCTTT
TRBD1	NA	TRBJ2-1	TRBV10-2	CASIRQGMGNEQFF	TGCGCCAGCATCCGACAGGGGATGGGCAATGAGCAGTTCTTC
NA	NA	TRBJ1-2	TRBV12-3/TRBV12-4	CASSHNSNYGYTF	TGTGCCAGCAGTCATAACAGTAACTATGGCTACACCTTC
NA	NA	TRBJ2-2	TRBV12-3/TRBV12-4	CASSGGATGELFF	TGTGCCAGTAGTGGGGGGGCCACCGGGGAGCTGTTTTTT
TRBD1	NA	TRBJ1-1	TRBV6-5	CASSPGQGAVTEAFF	TGTGCCAGCAGTCCGGGACAGGGGGCGGTCACTGAAGCTTTCTTT
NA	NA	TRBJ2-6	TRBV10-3	CAISKGDSGANVLTF	TGTGCCATCAGTAAAGGGGACTCTGGGGCCAACGTCCTGACTTTC
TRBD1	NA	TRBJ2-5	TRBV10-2	CASSLQGARETQYF	TGCGCCAGCAGTCTACAGGGGGCACGGGAGACCCAGTACTTC
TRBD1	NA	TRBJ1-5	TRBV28	CASIWTGSNQPQHF	TGTGCCAGCATCTGGACAGGGAGCAATCAGCCCCAGCATTTT
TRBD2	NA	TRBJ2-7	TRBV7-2	CASSRSGLAGGLGSYEQYF	TGTGCCAGCAGCAGATCGGGACTAGCGGGGGGGCTGGGCTCCTACGAGCAGTACTTC
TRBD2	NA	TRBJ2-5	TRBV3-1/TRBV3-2	CASSVNAGGQETQYF	TGTGCCAGCAGTGTCAACGCGGGGGGGCAAGAGACCCAGTACTTC
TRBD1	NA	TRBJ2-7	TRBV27	CASSRQGAYEQYF	TGTGCCAGCAGTCGACAGGGGGCTTACGAGCAGTACTTC
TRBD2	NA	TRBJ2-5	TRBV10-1	CASSELAGETQYF	TGCGCCAGCAGTGAACTAGCGGGAGAGACCCAGTACTTC
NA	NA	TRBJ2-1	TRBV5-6	CASSLFGELYNEQFF	TGTGCCAGCAGCTTGTTCGGGGAACTATACAATGAGCAGTTCTTC
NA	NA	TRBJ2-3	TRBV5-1	CASRPALQGIDTQYF	TGCGCCAGCCGCCCCGCCCTTCAGGGAATTGATACGCAGTATTTT
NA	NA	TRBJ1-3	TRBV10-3	CAILRSGNTIYF	TGTGCCATCCTCCGGTCTGGAAACACCATATATTTT
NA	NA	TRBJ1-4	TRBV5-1	CASSLGTQGEKLFF	TGCGCCAGCAGCCTTGGGACACAAGGGGAAAAACTGTTTTTT
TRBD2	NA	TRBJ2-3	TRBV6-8	CASSYPGLGTDTQYF	TGTGCCAGCAGTTATCCGGGACTAGGCACAGATACGCAGTATTTT
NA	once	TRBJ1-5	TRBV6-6	CASSYSEDNQPQHF	TGTGCCAGCAGTTACTCGGAGGACAATCAGCCCCAGCATTTT
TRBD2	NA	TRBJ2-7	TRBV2	CASRATGLVDEQYF	TGTGCCAGCAGGGCGACGGGACTAGTAGACGAGCAGTACTTC
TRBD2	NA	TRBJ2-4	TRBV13	CASSLGIPTSGGVMGKNIQYF	TGTGCCAGCAGCTTAGGGATTCCGACTAGCGGGGGGGTCATGGGCAAAAACATTCAGTACTTC
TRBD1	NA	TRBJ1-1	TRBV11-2	CASSLAAAGTGDTEAFF	TGTGCCAGCAGCTTAGCAGCCGCCGGGACAGGGGACACTGAAGCTTTCTTT
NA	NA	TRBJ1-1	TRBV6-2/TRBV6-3	CASSLLQEGTEAFF	TGTGCCAGCAGCCTCCTACAGGAGGGCACTGAAGCTTTCTTT
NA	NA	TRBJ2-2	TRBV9	CASSPRAGLGNTGELFF	TGTGCCAGCAGCCCGAGGGCGGGTCTGGGGAACACCGGGGAGCTGTTTTTT